Listed here are 18 T cell receptor beta chains from one sample, sequenced in a study of cytomegalovirus exposure and HLA in healthy donors. The PCR was carried out with 60 Vbeta primers and 13 Jbeta primers. The table came from immunoSEQ multiplex PCR; TCRdb's copy has only in-frame clones and leaves some out. The profile shows 150,000 to 200,000 clones, roughly 72% of them singletons. Sequenced: PBMCs. These receptors all come from a man aged 35 to 55 in good health and CMV-seropositive.

V usage is TRBV2 and J usage is TRBJ1-2; D gene ambiguous. The CDR3 extends over 15 amino acids. V was cut by 4 bases and J by 2 bases, with 14 bases left in between. The germline V gene has CDR1 SNHLY and CDR2 FYNNEI. The CDR3 DNA reads TGTGCCAGCAGTGCGCCGTTCGCGGGAAACTATGGCTACACCTTC. Translated: CASSAPFAGNYGYTF.

V is TRBV5-1 and J is TRBJ2-1; 10 bases agree with TRBD1. Germline CDR1 reads SGHRS; CDR2 reads YFSETQ. The length of the CDR3 is 15 residues. Germline trimming cut 4 bases from V and 1 base from J; bases unmatched to any gene: 2. The CDR3: CASSKDRGSYNEQFF. The CDR3 bases are TGCGCCAGCAGCAAGGACAGGGGGTCCTACAATGAGCAGTTCTTC.

The chain joins TRBV7-9 to TRBJ1-2; 7 bases agree with TRBD1. The CDR3 runs to 14 residues. The germline CDR1 and CDR2 sequences are SEHNR and FQNEAQ (reference sequence). V was pared by 5 bases and J by 3 bases, with 6 bases of the junction left unmatched. The CDR3 coding sequence is TGTGCCAGCAGCCCCCCCGGGACAGACTATGGCTACACCTTC. It yields the protein CASSPPGTDYGYTF.

The table lists this clone with a few counts. The genes are TRBV5-6 and TRBJ1-6; D is ambiguous. V was trimmed by 3 bases and J by 7 bases, leaving 14 bases between them. CDR1 is SGHDT and CDR2 is YYEEEE in the germline V gene. The CDR3 spans 15 residues. CDR3 coding DNA: TGTGCCAGCAGCTCGGGAAGCAGCGCGAATTCACCCCTCCACTTT. This codes for CASSSGSSANSPLHF.

The chain employs TRBV7-6 and TRBJ2-3, with no clear D. Trimming removed 1 base from V and 0 bases from J, with 5 bases in between. Germline CDR1 is SGHVS and CDR2 is FNYEAQ. The CDR3 loop spans 14 amino acids. CDR3 protein: CASSLVSSTDTQYF. The CDR3 DNA is TGTGCCAGCAGCTTAGTCTCTAGCACAGATACGCAGTATTTT.

Only one count was recorded for this clone. This sequence joins TRBV10-3 and TRBJ2-5; 7 bases match TRBD2. Germline V lookup: CDR1 ENHRY, CDR2 SYGVKD. Losses at the gene ends were 2 bases for V and 3 bases for J; bases not matched to a gene: 3. CDR3 length: 14 residues. The CDR3 region is CAISEGLAEETQYF. In DNA, the CDR3 is TGTGCCATCAGTGAGGGGCTAGCGGAAGAGACCCAGTACTTC.

The rearrangement links TRBV27 to TRBJ2-5; a possible D gene is TRBD1 (6 bases). The J call is uncertain, as TRBJ2-7 better fits the DNA end. Germline V gene lookup returns CDR1 MNHEY and CDR2 SMNVEV (reference sequence). The CDR3 covers 13 residues. The CDR3: CASSFQGSYEQYF. CDR3 in DNA: TGTGCCAGCAGTTTTCAGGGGTCCTACGAGCAGTACTTC.

In this sample, this clone turned up a few times. The CDR3 is CASVEPTRDYEQYF. In DNA, the CDR3 is TGTGCCAGCGTCGAGCCTACACGGGACTACGAGCAGTACTTC. J is TRBJ2-7 and V is TRBV6-1; possibly TRBD2 for D (5 bases). Trimming left V 8 bases short and J 3 bases short, with 17 bases between. The CDR3 length is 14 residues. Looked up from germline, CDR1 is MNHNS and CDR2 is SASEGT.

V and J are TRBV6-4 and TRBJ2-1; no reliable D call. Germline V gene lookup returns CDR1 MRHNA and CDR2 SNTAGT. This CDR3 is built from 15 residues. V was cut by 0 bases and J by 10 bases, with 16 bases left in between. CDR3 amino acids: CASSDSSFSGDEQFF. DNA for the CDR3: TGTGCCAGCAGTGACTCGTCGTTCTCAGGTGACGAGCAGTTCTTC.

The J gene is TRBJ2-7, the V gene TRBV5-4; 12 bases match TRBD1. Germline CDR1 SGHNT, CDR2 YYREEE (reference sequence). CDR3 length equals 16 residues. Unmatched junction bases numbered 10, after V lost 4 bases and J lost 5 bases. CDR3 loop: CASSDPRDRGRHEQYF. The CDR3 nucleotides read TGTGCCAGCAGCGACCCCCGGGACAGGGGGCGTCACGAGCAGTACTTC.

CDR3 coding DNA: TGTGCCAGCTCACAGTTCCGGGGGGACACTGAAGCTTTCTTT. Its protein product is CASSQFRGDTEAFF. The rearrangement joins TRBV18 to TRBJ1-1, with D tentatively TRBD1 (5 bases). The V end was cut by 4 bases, the J end by 3 bases, with 12 bases between. The CDR3 loop spans 14 amino acids. Germline-derived CDR1 and CDR2 are KGHSH and LQKENI.

Notes on this clone: The junction differs from germline at one of its ends, possibly a read error. The chain couples TRBV7-7 to TRBJ2-1; 10 bases map to TRBD2. The CDR3 runs to 15 residues. The germline V gene has CDR1 SSHAT and CDR2 FNYEAQ (reference sequence). The CDR3 region is CASSSASGGTGEQFF. The DNA for the CDR3 is TGTGCTAGCAGCTCCGCTAGCGGGGGTACCGGTGAGCAGTTCTTC.

This clone was seen only once. The V and J genes are TRBV15 and TRBJ2-7, with a weak D call TRBD2 (7 bases). This CDR3 region has 15 residues. Trimming took 5 bases from V and 2 from J, leaving 16 bases between them. Germline values: CDR1 LNHNV, CDR2 YYDKDF (reference sequence). This chain's CDR3 is CATSSRGGGAYEQYF. CDR3 DNA: TGTGCCACCAGCTCAAGGGGAGGGGGGGCCTACGAGCAGTACTTC.

The V call is TRBV18, the J call TRBJ1-1, with 7 bases lining up with TRBD1. The trim removed 3 bases at V and 2 bases at J, leaving 6 bases unmatched. The CDR3 loop spans 15 amino acids. Germline-derived CDR1 and CDR2 are KGHSH and LQKENI. CDR3 residues: CASSPGAGGNTEAFF. CDR3 nucleotides: TGTGCCAGCTCACCGGGGGCAGGGGGTAACACTGAAGCTTTCTTT.

The chain is built from TRBV25-1 and TRBJ1-5; D ambiguous. The CDR3 extends over 12 amino acids. V was pared by 3 bases and J by 12 bases, with 12 bases between. Germline-derived CDR1 and CDR2 are MGHDK and SYGVNS. The CDR3 nucleotides read TGTGCCAGCAGTGAGGGCCGAGGGTACCAGCATTTT. As protein: CASSEGRGYQHF.

This clone was observed once. The chain uses TRBV6-1 and TRBJ2-7; D possibly corresponds to TRBD2 (6 bases). There are 14 residues in the CDR3. With 7 bases removed from V and 6 bases from J, the gap between germline ends came to 19 bases. Germline V lookup: CDR1 MNHNS, CDR2 SASEGT. CDR3 in amino acids: CASNQGRGAGEQYF. CDR3 bases: TGTGCCAGCAACCAAGGCCGCGGGGCGGGCGAGCAGTACTTC.

The chain uses TRBV7-9 and TRBJ2-1; maybe TRBD2 (6 bases). Trimming pared 4 bases from V and 3 bases from J, leaving 16 bases between. The CDR3 totals 16 residues. Germline CDR1 is SEHNR and CDR2 is FQNEAQ (reference sequence). CDR3 residues: CASSSFEGTYYNEQFF. CDR3 DNA: TGTGCCAGCAGCTCCTTTGAAGGGACTTACTACAATGAGCAGTTCTTC.

This clone appeared a few times. The rearrangement joins TRBV18 to TRBJ2-4, with 12 bases that match TRBD1. The CDR3 is 14 residues long. Trimming at V came to 3 bases and at J to 7 bases, leaving 1 base not matched to a gene. From germline, CDR1 is KGHSH and CDR2 LQKENI. The CDR3 sequence: CASSPGTGGNIQYF. The CDR3 DNA is TGTGCCAGCTCACCGGGGACAGGGGGCAACATTCAGTACTTC.